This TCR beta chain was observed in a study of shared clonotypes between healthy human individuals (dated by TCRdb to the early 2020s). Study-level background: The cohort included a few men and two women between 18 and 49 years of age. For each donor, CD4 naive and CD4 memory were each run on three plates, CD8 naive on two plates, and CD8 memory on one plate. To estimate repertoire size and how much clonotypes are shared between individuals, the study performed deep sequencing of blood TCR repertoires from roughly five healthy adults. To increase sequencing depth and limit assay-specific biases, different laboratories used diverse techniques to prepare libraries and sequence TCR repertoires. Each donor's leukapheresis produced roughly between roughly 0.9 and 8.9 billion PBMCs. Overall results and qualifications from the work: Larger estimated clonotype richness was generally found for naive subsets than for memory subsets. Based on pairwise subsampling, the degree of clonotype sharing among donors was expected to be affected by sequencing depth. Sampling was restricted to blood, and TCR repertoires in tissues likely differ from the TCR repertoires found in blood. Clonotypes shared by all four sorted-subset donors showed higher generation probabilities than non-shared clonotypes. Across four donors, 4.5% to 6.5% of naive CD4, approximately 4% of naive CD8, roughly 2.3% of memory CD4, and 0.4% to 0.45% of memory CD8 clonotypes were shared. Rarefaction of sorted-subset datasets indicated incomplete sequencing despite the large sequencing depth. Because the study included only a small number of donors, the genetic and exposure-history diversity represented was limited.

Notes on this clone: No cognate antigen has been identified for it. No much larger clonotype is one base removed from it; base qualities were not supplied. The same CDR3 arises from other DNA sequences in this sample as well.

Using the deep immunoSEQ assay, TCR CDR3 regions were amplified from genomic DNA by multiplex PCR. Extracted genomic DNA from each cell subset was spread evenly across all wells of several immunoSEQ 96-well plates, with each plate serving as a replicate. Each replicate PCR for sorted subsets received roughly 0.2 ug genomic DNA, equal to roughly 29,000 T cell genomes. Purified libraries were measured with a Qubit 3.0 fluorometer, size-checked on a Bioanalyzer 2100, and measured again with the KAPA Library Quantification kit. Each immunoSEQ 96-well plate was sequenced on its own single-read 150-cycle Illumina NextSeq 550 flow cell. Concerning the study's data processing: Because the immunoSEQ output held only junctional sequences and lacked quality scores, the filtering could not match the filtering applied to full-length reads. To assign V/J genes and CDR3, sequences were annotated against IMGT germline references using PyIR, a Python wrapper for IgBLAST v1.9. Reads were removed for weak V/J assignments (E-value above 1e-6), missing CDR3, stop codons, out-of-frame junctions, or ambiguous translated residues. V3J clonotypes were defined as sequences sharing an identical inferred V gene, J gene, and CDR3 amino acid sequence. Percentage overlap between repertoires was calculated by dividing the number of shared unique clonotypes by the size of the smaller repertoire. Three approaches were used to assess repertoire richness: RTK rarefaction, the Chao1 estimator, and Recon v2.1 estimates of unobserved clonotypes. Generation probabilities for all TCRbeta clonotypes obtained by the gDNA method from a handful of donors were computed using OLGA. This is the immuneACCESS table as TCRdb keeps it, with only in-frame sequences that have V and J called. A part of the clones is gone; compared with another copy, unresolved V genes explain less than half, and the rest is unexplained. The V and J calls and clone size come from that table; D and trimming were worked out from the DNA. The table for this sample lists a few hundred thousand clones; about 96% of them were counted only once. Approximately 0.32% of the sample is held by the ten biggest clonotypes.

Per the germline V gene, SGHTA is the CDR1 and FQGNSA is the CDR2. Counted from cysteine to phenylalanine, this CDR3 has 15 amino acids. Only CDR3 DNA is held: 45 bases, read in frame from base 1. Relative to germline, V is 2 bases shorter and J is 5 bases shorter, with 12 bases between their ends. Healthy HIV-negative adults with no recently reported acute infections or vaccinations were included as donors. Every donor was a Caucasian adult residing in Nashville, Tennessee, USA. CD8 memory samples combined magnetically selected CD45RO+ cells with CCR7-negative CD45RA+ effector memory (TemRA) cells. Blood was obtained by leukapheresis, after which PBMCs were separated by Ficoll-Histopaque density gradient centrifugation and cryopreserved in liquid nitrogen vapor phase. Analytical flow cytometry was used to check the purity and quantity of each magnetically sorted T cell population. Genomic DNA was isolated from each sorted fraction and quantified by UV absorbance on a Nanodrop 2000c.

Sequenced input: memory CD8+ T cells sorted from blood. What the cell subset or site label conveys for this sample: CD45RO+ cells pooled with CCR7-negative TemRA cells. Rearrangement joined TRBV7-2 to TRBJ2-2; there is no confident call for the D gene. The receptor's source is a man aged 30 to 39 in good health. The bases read TGTGCCAGCAGCTTAAATGTGCGGCGGACCGGGGAGCTGTTTTTT. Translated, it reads CASSLNVRRTGELFF. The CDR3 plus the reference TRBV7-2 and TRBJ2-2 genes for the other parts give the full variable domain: GAGVSQSPSNKVTEKGKDVELRCDPISGHTALYWYRQSLGQGLEFLIYFQGNSAPDKSGLPSDRFSAERTGGSVSTLTIQRTQQEDSAVYLCASSLNVRRTGELFFGEGSRLTVL.